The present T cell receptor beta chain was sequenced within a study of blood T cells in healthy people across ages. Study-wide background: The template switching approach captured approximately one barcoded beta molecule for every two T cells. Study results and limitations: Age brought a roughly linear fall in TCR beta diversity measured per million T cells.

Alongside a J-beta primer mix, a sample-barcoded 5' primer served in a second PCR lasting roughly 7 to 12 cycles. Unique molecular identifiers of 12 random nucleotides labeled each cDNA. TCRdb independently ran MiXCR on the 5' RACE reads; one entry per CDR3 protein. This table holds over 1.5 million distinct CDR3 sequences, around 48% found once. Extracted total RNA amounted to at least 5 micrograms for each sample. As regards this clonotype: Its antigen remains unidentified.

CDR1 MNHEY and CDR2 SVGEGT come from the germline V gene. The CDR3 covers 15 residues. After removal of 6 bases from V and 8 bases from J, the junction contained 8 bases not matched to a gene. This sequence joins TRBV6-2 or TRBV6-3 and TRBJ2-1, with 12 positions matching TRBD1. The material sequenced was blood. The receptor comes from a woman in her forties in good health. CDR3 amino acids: CASRPSGTGGHEQFF. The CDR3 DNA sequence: TGTGCCAGCAGACCCTCCGGGACAGGGGGCCATGAGCAGTTCTTC.